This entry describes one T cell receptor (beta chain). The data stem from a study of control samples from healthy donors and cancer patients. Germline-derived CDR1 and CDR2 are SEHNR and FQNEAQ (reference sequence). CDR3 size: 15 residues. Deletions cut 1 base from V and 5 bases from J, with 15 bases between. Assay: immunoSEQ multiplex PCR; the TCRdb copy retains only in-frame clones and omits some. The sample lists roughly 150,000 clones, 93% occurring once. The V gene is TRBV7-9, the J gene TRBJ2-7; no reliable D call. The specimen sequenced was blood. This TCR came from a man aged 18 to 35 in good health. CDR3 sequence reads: CASSLGGNQPNEQYF. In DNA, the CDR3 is TGTGCCAGCAGCTTAGGAGGCAACCAACCTAACGAGCAGTACTTC.